These T cell receptor beta chains were read from a single sample in a study of cytotoxic CD8 clonotypes in ibrutinib-treated CLL. The protocol was immunoSEQ multiplex PCR, while the TCRdb copy is restricted to in-frame clones and leaves out a portion. The sample carries about 140,000 clones, approximately 90% recorded once. This material consisted of PBMCs, taken after 12 months of ibrutinib treatment. All receptors derive from a human donor with chronic lymphocytic leukemia. The CDR3 runs from the conserved cysteine through the conserved F or W.

j_call v_call cdr3_aa
TRBJ1-1 TRBV2 CASSDGRVAFF
TRBJ1-1 TRBV29-1 CSVVSGNTEAFF
TRBJ2-7 TRBV18 CASSPSGNYEQYF
TRBJ1-1 TRBV11-1 CASSYGMNTEAFF
TRBJ1-2 TRBV30 CAWSVDRDYGYTF
TRBJ2-5 TRBV18 CASSPRTRGLQETQYF
TRBJ1-2 TRBV5-6 CASSAPGVWEDGYTF
TRBJ2-7 TRBV7-9 CASSRGRQSSYEQYF
TRBJ2-7 TRBV28 CAIDTAGSNYEQYF
TRBJ2-7 TRBV9 CASSVEDRPVEQYF
TRBJ2-3 TRBV28 CASSPSGTPSTDTQYF
TRBJ2-1 TRBV10-3 CAISDLLLAGEGQSYNEQFF
TRBJ2-7 TRBV9 CASSPVTGGPYEQYF
TRBJ1-1 TRBV5-1 CASSRGGGNTEAFF
TRBJ1-2 TRBV14 CASSQASGTYGYTF
TRBJ1-1 TRBV5-1 CASSFSRGRNTEAFF
TRBJ2-3 TRBV9 CASSAVGGPGTDTQYF
TRBJ2-1 TRBV19 CASSLYGGYNEQFF
TRBJ2-7 TRBV7-8 CASSLASKEVRGEQYF
TRBJ2-7 TRBV28 CASSRTPGEQYF